Below are 31 T cell receptor beta chains sequenced from a single sample in a study of blood T cells in healthy people across ages. Using a J-beta primer mix together with a sample-barcoded 5' primer, a second PCR was run for about 6 to 12 cycles. TCRdb fed the 5' RACE reads into MiXCR, producing one record per CDR3 protein. The table lists about a million distinct CDR3 sequences, roughly 48% of them singletons, with around an eighth in the top ten. The specimen was blood. The receptors were gathered from a man aged 30-40 years in good health.

The rearrangement links TRBV10-3 to TRBJ2-7; no clear D. Trimming left V 2 bases short and J 2 bases short, with 16 bases between. Germline V gene data show CDR1 as ENHRY and CDR2 as SYGVKD. The CDR3 sequence is 16 residues long. The CDR3 DNA is TGTGCCATCAGTGAGAAGGAGCTAAAGCAGGCCTACGAGCAGTACTTC. Encoded protein: CAISEKELKQAYEQYF.

This rearrangement joins TRBV28 to TRBJ2-5; D is unclear. With the DNA end fitting TRBJ2-7 better, the J assignment may be wrong. The germline V gene encodes CDR1 MDHEN and CDR2 SYDVKM. The CDR3 length is 12 residues. The CDR3 is CASTTHPYEQYF. For the CDR3, the DNA is TGTGCCAGCACTACGCATCCCTACGAGCAGTACTTC.

Points on this clonotype: The DNA is left out, because the CDR3 cannot be placed on it with certainty; the CDR3 is given as TCRdb lists it. The V call is TRBV20-1, the J call TRBJ2-5. Germline CDR1 DFQATT, CDR2 SNEGSKA (reference sequence). From its first to its last residue, the CDR3 has 16 amino acids. The CDR3: CSASTSGRDYQETQYF.

This clonotype was detected only a few times. The chain carries TRBV29-1 and TRBJ2-4; 9 bases map to TRBD1. With 5 bases clipped from V and 0 bases from J, the junction kept 14 bases outside the gene matches. The CDR3 has 18 amino acids. Germline V gives CDR1 SQVTM, CDR2 ANQGSEA. Here the CDR3 DNA reads TGCAGCGTTTCTGCAGGGACAGGGAGGGGGATAGCCAAAAACATTCAGTACTTC. Translated, it gives CSVSAGTGRGIAKNIQYF. Combining the CDR3 with reference TRBV29-1 and TRBJ2-4 gives the whole variable domain SAVISQKPSRDICQRGTSLTIQCQVDSQVTMMFWYRQQPGQSLTLIATANQGSEATYESGFVIDKFPISRPNLTFSTLTVSNMSPEDSSIYLCSVSAGTGRGIAKNIQYFGAGTRLSVL.

Only a few counts were recorded for this clonotype. The rearrangement links TRBV4-1 to TRBJ2-5, with D perhaps given as TRBD1 or TRBD2 (8 bases each). The CDR3 spans 19 residues. Germline V gene sequence: CDR1 MGHRA, CDR2 YSYEKL. V shed 4 bases and J shed 3 bases, with 27 bases lying between them. The CDR3 DNA follows: TGCGCCAGCAGCCCAGGGGGAAGTAGCGGGGAGGGACAGGAAGAGACCCAGTACTTC. This gives the protein CASSPGGSSGEGQEETQYF.

This clonotype has more than one count but fewer than ten. The V and J genes are TRBV30 and TRBJ2-1; TRBD2 matches 8 bases. The germline gives CDR1 GTSNPN, CDR2 SVGIG (reference sequence). The CDR3 sequence is 19 residues long. J lost 2 bases, V lost 2 bases, and 17 bases had no gene match. The CDR3 is CAWSKGNSGARLPYNEQFF. The CDR3 DNA sequence: TGTGCCTGGAGTAAAGGGAATAGCGGGGCCCGGCTCCCCTACAATGAGCAGTTCTTC.

This chain uses TRBV7-2 with TRBJ2-3; 11 bases align to TRBD2. Germline V gene data show CDR1 as SGHTA and CDR2 as FQGNSA. The V gene end was trimmed by 5 bases and the J gene end by 1 base; junction bases not matched to a gene: 5. The CDR3 loop spans 16 amino acids. The CDR3 protein is CASSLTSGVRTDTQYF. DNA for the CDR3: TGTGCCAGCAGCCTGACTAGCGGGGTTCGCACAGATACGCAGTATTTT.

The chain carries TRBV6-1 and TRBJ1-1, with D possibly being TRBD1 (6 bases). This CDR3 has 14 amino acids. CDR1 and CDR2 from the germline V gene are MNHNS and SASEGT. Trimming cost V 3 bases and J 5 bases, with 13 bases left between them. The CDR3 loop is CASSDGGLRTEAFF. The CDR3 coding sequence is TGTGCCAGCAGTGATGGGGGGCTGAGAACTGAAGCTTTCTTT.

The chain links TRBV7-2 to TRBJ2-1; the D is unclear. Trimming left V 2 bases short and J 4 bases short, with 15 bases between. This CDR3 contains 16 residues. Germline CDR1 SGHTA, CDR2 FQGNSA. CDR3 protein: CASSLLSARPYNEQFF. In nucleotides, the CDR3 is TGTGCCAGCAGCTTACTCTCCGCGCGGCCTTACAATGAGCAGTTCTTC.

The J gene is TRBJ1-1, the V gene TRBV20-1, with TRBD1 identical over 7 bases. Trimming cost V 4 bases and J 7 bases; bases outside gene matches: 6. Germline CDR1 DFQATT, CDR2 SNEGSKA (reference sequence). The CDR3 is 12 amino acids. CDR3 nucleotides: TGCAGTGCTACGGAACAGGGGAATGAAGCTTTCTTT. Amino acid sequence: CSATEQGNEAFF.

This rearrangement joins TRBV4-3 to TRBJ2-7, with D maybe TRBD1 (6 bases). V was clipped by 5 bases and J by 6 bases, with 14 bases between them. Germline lookup yields CDR1 LGHNA and CDR2 YSLEER. The CDR3 loop spans 13 amino acids. The chain's CDR3 is CASSADWGLEQYF. In DNA, the CDR3 is TGCGCCAGCAGCGCAGACTGGGGGCTCGAGCAGTACTTC.

There are a few counts of this clonotype. The chain uses TRBV6-6 and TRBJ2-1; 9 bases match TRBD1. This CDR3 has 13 residues. The V gene's germline CDR1 is MNHNY and CDR2 SVGAGI (reference sequence). Trimming cost V 6 bases and J 8 bases; bases outside gene matches: 5. The CDR3 is CASRPGTGYEQFF. The CDR3 coding sequence is TGTGCCAGCAGGCCCGGGACAGGGTATGAGCAGTTCTTC.

A few counts support this clonotype. The J gene is TRBJ1-6, the V gene TRBV6-5; 10 bases are shared with TRBD1. Trimming cost V 2 bases and J 4 bases; bases outside gene matches: 5. This CDR3 has 17 residues. CDR1 MNHEY and CDR2 SVGAGI come from the germline V gene. The CDR3 DNA sequence: TGTGCCAGCAGTTACGGGACAGGGGTCTTGTATAATTCACCCCTCCACTTT. Its translation is CASSYGTGVLYNSPLHF.

The CDR3 nucleotides read TGTGCCAGCAGCCATCAACAGGGCGATGAGCAGTTCTTC. This gives the protein CASSHQQGDEQFF. The chain couples TRBV4-2 to TRBJ2-1, with D maybe TRBD1 (6 bases). CDR3 length equals 13 residues. CDR1 LGHNA and CDR2 YNFKEQ come from the germline V gene. V lost 3 bases, J lost 8 bases, and 11 bases lay in between.

This clonotype appeared many times. CDR3 amino acids: CSVEQGQYAFQETQYF. The CDR3 DNA follows: TGCAGCGTTGAACAGGGACAGTACGCCTTTCAAGAGACCCAGTACTTC. The chain combines TRBV29-1 with TRBJ2-5, with 7 nucleotides matching TRBD1. The V gene end was trimmed by 2 bases and the J gene end by 2 bases; junction bases not matched to a gene: 11. Germline V lookup: CDR1 SQVTM, CDR2 ANQGSEA. The CDR3 sequence is 16 residues long.

This clonotype was seen a handful of times. The V call is TRBV28, the J call TRBJ2-1, with TRBD2 identical over 7 bases. Losses at the gene ends were 6 bases for V and 7 bases for J; bases not matched to a gene: 9. Germline CDR1 reads MDHEN; CDR2 reads SYDVKM. The CDR3 spans 14 residues. CDR3 bases: TGTGCCAGCAGACAAGGGGTGGGGGGGAATGAGCAGTTCTTC. This gives the protein CASRQGVGGNEQFF.

The chain employs TRBV20-1 and TRBJ1-1, with D maybe TRBD1 (6 bases). CDR1 and CDR2 from the germline V gene are DFQATT and SNEGSKA (reference sequence). The CDR3 contains 13 residues. V shed 3 bases and J shed 1 base, with 9 bases lying between them. CDR3 loop: CSARQGQNTEAFF. The CDR3, as DNA: TGCAGTGCTAGGCAGGGGCAGAACACTGAAGCTTTCTTT.

This clonotype was picked up a small number of times. The chain couples TRBV20-1 to TRBJ2-1; D ambiguous. CDR3 length: 15 amino acids. V shed 5 bases and J shed 0 bases, with 14 bases lying between them. Germline CDR1 is DFQATT and CDR2 is SNEGSKA (reference sequence). The CDR3, as DNA: TGCAGTGCTGGACCCTTTTACAGCTCCTACAATGAGCAGTTCTTC. Amino acid sequence: CSAGPFYSSYNEQFF.

This clonotype was seen a few times. One end of the junction is discordant with germline, which a read error may explain. The chain combines TRBV7-7 with TRBJ2-1, with D possibly TRBD2 on 6 matching bases. The CDR3 loop spans 15 amino acids. The germline CDR1 and CDR2 sequences are SSHAT and FNYEAQ (reference sequence). CDR3 nucleotides: TGTGCTAGCAGCTTAGCGGACGGGGGTTACAATGAGCAGTTCTTC. It encodes CASSLADGGYNEQFF. Looking up the rest from reference TRBV7-7 and TRBJ2-1 gives the full variable domain: GAGVSQSPRYKVTKRGQDVTLRCDPISSHATLYWYQQALGQGPEFLTYFNYEAQPDKSGLPSDRFSAERPEGSISTLTIQRTEQRDSAMYRCASSLADGGYNEQFFGPGTRLTVL.

Of note for this clonotype: Sequence at one end of the junction differs from germline and may be a read error. The genes are TRBV20-1 and TRBJ2-5; maybe TRBD2 (6 bases). CDR3 length equals 17 residues. Germline V lookup: CDR1 DFQATT, CDR2 SNEGSKA (reference sequence). The DNA for the CDR3 is TGCAGTGCTAGAGTAGAGTCGGGGGAGAAAATGCAAGGGACCCAGTACTTC. Amino acids: CSARVESGEKMQGTQYF.

The chain links TRBV10-3 to TRBJ1-1, with 9 bases matching TRBD1. CDR1 ENHRY and CDR2 SYGVKD come from the germline V gene. This CDR3 is built from 14 residues. After removal of 7 bases from V and 6 bases from J, the junction contained 9 bases not matched to a gene. The CDR3: CAITSGQGSAEAFF. Written as DNA, the CDR3 is TGTGCCATCACCTCGGGACAGGGCAGCGCTGAAGCTTTCTTT.

This rearrangement joins TRBV29-1 to TRBJ1-1; the match to TRBD1 covers 7 bases. The CDR3 has 12 residues. The ends lost 7 bases at V and 4 bases at J; junction bases unmatched: 6. Germline V CDR1 and CDR2: SQVTM, ANQGSEA. CDR3 nucleotide sequence: TGCAGCGCCGCGGACAGGTCCACTGAAGCTTTCTTT. This sequence encodes CSAADRSTEAFF.

This clonotype has only a few counts. The chain recombines TRBV7-2 with TRBJ1-1; the D gene is possibly TRBD1 (5 bases). From germline, CDR1 is SGHTA and CDR2 FQGNSA. The CDR3 is 15 residues long. Trimming cost V 0 bases and J 1 base, with 9 bases left between them. The CDR3 coding sequence is TGTGCCAGCAGCTTAGCACCCGACAGGAACACTGAAGCTTTCTTT. It translates to CASSLAPDRNTEAFF.

In its sample, this clonotype was seen once. CDR3 coding DNA: TGTGCCAGCAGCCAAGAGATGGGCCCCGGGGGCGGATTTCAAGAGACCCAGTACTTC. Protein: CASSQEMGPGGGFQETQYF. The gene calls are TRBV14 and TRBJ2-5; either TRBD1 or TRBD2 may fit D (6 bases each). The V gene lost 0 bases and the J gene lost 2 bases, with 22 bases spanning the gap. This CDR3 comprises 19 residues. The V gene's germline CDR1 is SGHDN and CDR2 FVKESK. The variable domain in full, completed from reference TRBV14 and TRBJ2-5, reads EAGVTQFPSHSVIEKGQTVTLRCDPISGHDNLYWYRRVMGKEIKFLLHFVKESKQDESGMPNNRFLAERTGGTYSTLKVQPAELEDSGVYFCASSQEMGPGGGFQETQYFGPGTRLLVL.

The chain combines TRBV5-5 with TRBJ1-1; tentatively, D is TRBD1 (6 bases). Germline V gene lookup returns CDR1 SGHKS and CDR2 YYEKEE (reference sequence). Trimming took 2 bases from V and 10 from J, leaving 15 bases between them. The CDR3 is 13 amino acids. This chain's CDR3 is CASSFMALQGAFF. CDR3 sequence (DNA): TGTGCCAGCAGCTTTATGGCACTACAGGGAGCTTTCTTT.

As concerns this clonotype: The germline gene is not matched at one end of the junction; a read error may be the cause. J is TRBJ1-5 and V is TRBV4-3; tentative D call: TRBD1 (6 bases). CDR1 and CDR2 (germline): LGHNA, YSLEER. This CDR3 spans 14 amino acids. Here the CDR3 DNA reads TGCGCCAGCAGCAGGACAGAGAGCAATCGGCCCCAGCATTTT. Amino acids: CASSRTESNRPQHF.

V is TRBV4-1 and J is TRBJ1-1; D is uncertain. CDR1 is MGHRA and CDR2 is YSYEKL in the germline V gene. The V gene lost 5 bases and the J gene lost 0 bases, with 10 bases spanning the gap. The CDR3 runs 14 residues. The DNA of the CDR3 is TGCGCCAGCAGCGCCGGTCTCATGAACACTGAAGCTTTCTTT. Translated: CASSAGLMNTEAFF.

The CDR3 sequence: CASSRGTYQQETQYF. The CDR3 region has the DNA TGTGCCAGCAGCCGAGGGACGTATCAGCAAGAGACCCAGTACTTC. The chain joins TRBV14 to TRBJ2-5; possibly TRBD1 or TRBD2 for D (5 bases each). The CDR3 loop spans 15 amino acids. V was clipped by 4 bases and J by 2 bases, with 14 bases between them. Germline V gives CDR1 SGHDN, CDR2 FVKESK. The whole variable domain, filled in from reference TRBV14 and TRBJ2-5, reads EAGVTQFPSHSVIEKGQTVTLRCDPISGHDNLYWYRRVMGKEIKFLLHFVKESKQDESGMPNNRFLAERTGGTYSTLKVQPAELEDSGVYFCASSRGTYQQETQYFGPGTRLLVL.

The rearrangement links TRBV7-2 to TRBJ2-5, with 8 bases aligning to TRBD1. With 5 bases clipped from V and 4 bases from J, the junction kept 6 bases outside the gene matches. In germline, CDR1 is SGHTA, CDR2 FQGNSA. There are 14 residues in the CDR3. DNA for the CDR3: TGTGCCAGCAGCCAGATGACAGGGGTAGAGACCCAGTACTTC. It encodes CASSQMTGVETQYF. Full variable domain (missing parts from reference TRBV7-2 and TRBJ2-5): GAGVSQSPSNKVTEKGKDVELRCDPISGHTALYWYRQSLGQGLEFLIYFQGNSAPDKSGLPSDRFSAERTGGSVSTLTIQRTQQEDSAVYLCASSQMTGVETQYFGPGTRLLVL.

This clonotype was counted at least ten times. This chain uses TRBV2 with TRBJ2-3; 10 bases match TRBD2. The CDR3 is 15 residues long. With 5 bases clipped from V and 5 bases from J, the junction kept 7 bases outside the gene matches. CDR1 and CDR2 (germline): SNHLY, FYNNEI. The CDR3 loop is CASSPRTSGGDTQYF. The DNA of the CDR3 is TGTGCCAGCAGTCCCCGGACTAGCGGAGGAGATACGCAGTATTTT.

The chain employs TRBV4-3 and TRBJ2-6; the match to TRBD1 covers 7 bases. The CDR3 sequence is 16 residues long. Looked up from germline, CDR1 is LGHNA and CDR2 is YSLEER. The trim removed 0 bases at V and 4 bases at J, leaving 3 bases unmatched. Here the CDR3 DNA reads TGCGCCAGCAGCCAAGAGACAGGGATGGGGGCCAACGTCCTGACTTTC. Encoded protein: CASSQETGMGANVLTF.